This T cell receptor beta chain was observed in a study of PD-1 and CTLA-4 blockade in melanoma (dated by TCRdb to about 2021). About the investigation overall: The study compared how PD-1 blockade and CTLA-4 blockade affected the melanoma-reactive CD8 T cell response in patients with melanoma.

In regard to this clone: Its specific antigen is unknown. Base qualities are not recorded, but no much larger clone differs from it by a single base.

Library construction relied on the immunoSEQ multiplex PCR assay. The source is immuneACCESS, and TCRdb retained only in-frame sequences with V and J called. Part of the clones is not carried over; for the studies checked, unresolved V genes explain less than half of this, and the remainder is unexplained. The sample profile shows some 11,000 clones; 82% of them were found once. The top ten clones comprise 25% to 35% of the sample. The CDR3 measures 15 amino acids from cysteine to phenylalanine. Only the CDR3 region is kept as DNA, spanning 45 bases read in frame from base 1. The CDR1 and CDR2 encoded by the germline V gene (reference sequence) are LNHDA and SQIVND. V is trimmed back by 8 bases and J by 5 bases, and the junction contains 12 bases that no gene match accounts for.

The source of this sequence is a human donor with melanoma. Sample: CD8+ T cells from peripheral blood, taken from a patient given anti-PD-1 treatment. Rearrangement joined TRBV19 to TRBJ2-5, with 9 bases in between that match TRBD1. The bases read TGTGCCAGTTCAGATGGACAGGGGTTAGGGGAGACCCAGTACTTC. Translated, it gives CASSDGQGLGETQYF.